These 20 T cell receptor beta chains were all obtained from the same sample, sequenced in a study of shared clonotypes between healthy human individuals. This table comes from immunoSEQ multiplex PCR, and its TCRdb copy is limited to in-frame clones, with some not included. Of 500,000 to 550,000 clones in the sample, roughly 95% were seen once. Sequenced material: naive CD4+ T cells sorted from blood. The subset is: CD45RA+ positively selected. The receptor set was obtained from a young woman in good health.

This clone was picked up one time. The chain carries TRBV5-1 and TRBJ2-7; TRBD2 is a possible D gene (5 bases). The CDR3 is made up of 14 amino acids. Trimming took 4 bases from V and 2 from J, leaving 13 bases between them. Germline CDR1 reads SGHRS; CDR2 reads YFSETQ. The CDR3 region has the DNA TGCGCCAGCAGCCTGATTAGCGATACCTACGAGCAGTACTTC. Translation gives CASSLISDTYEQYF.

The chain employs TRBV5-1 and TRBJ1-3, with a possible D match to TRBD1 (6 bases). The V end was cut by 6 bases, the J end by 0 bases, with 13 bases between. The length of the CDR3 is 15 residues. From germline, CDR1 is SGHRS and CDR2 YFSETQ. CDR3 nucleotide sequence: TGCGCCAGCATGGAGACAGGCAACTCTGGAAACACCATATATTTT. Protein sequence: CASMETGNSGNTIYF.

This clone was detected once. The identical CDR3 is also encoded by other nucleotide sequences in the sample. The V gene is TRBV18, the J gene TRBJ2-5; D is undetermined. This CDR3 is built from 12 residues. Per the germline V gene, CDR1 is KGHSH and CDR2 is LQKENI. The V end lost 3 bases, the J end lost 2 bases, and 4 bases lay between the germline ends. The CDR3 DNA is TGTGCCAGCTCACCCCTTCAAGAGACCCAGTACTTC. This codes for CASSPLQETQYF. Variable domain in full (rest from reference TRBV18 and TRBJ2-5): NAGVMQNPRHLVRRRGQEARLRCSPMKGHSHVYWYRQLPEEGLKFMVYLQKENIIDESGMPKERFSAEFPKEGPSILRIQQVVRGDSAAYFCASSPLQETQYFGPGTRLLVL.

The chain has TRBV7-8 and TRBJ1-1; 7 bases are shared with TRBD1. The ends lost 3 bases at V and 0 bases at J; junction bases unmatched: 1. This CDR3 is 14 amino acids long. Per germline, CDR1 SGHVS and CDR2 FQNEAQ. The CDR3 coding sequence is TGTGCCAGCAGCTTGGGACAGATGAACACTGAAGCTTTCTTT. Protein sequence: CASSLGQMNTEAFF.

The rearrangement links TRBV28 to TRBJ1-1; no reliable D call. Trimming cost V 6 bases and J 0 bases, with 11 bases left between them. Germline CDR1 is MDHEN and CDR2 is SYDVKM. This CDR3 has 14 amino acids. CDR3 sequence reads: CASRPGRMNTEAFF. DNA for the CDR3: TGTGCCAGCAGACCCGGGAGGATGAACACTGAAGCTTTCTTT.

This clone has just one count. The V and J genes are TRBV28 and TRBJ2-7; D ambiguous. The CDR3 is made up of 14 amino acids. V shed 0 bases and J shed 6 bases, with 12 bases lying between them. Germline lookup yields CDR1 MDHEN and CDR2 SYDVKM. CDR3 amino acids: CASSLWGNVIEQYF. CDR3 DNA: TGTGCCAGCAGTTTATGGGGTAACGTGATCGAGCAGTACTTC.

This clone was recorded only once. The V gene is TRBV6-5, the J gene TRBJ1-6, with 9 bases fitting TRBD1. The CDR3 sequence is 15 residues long. The V and J ends lost 8 bases and 10 bases, in that order; junction bases with no gene match: 12. Germline lookup yields CDR1 MNHEY and CDR2 SVGAGI. CDR3 loop: CASRFFGQGTSPLHF. The CDR3 bases are TGTGCCAGCCGGTTTTTCGGACAGGGGACCTCACCCCTCCACTTT.

The chain joins TRBV29-1 to TRBJ2-5; weak D call: TRBD1 (5 bases). Germline V lookup: CDR1 SQVTM, CDR2 ANQGSEA. With 5 bases removed from V and 4 bases from J, the gap between germline ends came to 11 bases. The CDR3 runs 12 residues. The CDR3 protein is CSVNTQGETQYF. The CDR3 nucleotides are TGCAGCGTTAACACCCAGGGAGAGACCCAGTACTTC.

CDR3 coding DNA: TGTGCCAGCAGCCGGACTAGCGGGAGATCCCCTAGAGCCAAAAACATTCAGTACTTC. It translates to CASSRTSGRSPRAKNIQYF. This chain joins TRBV27 and TRBJ2-4, with 13 positions matching TRBD2. The germline V gene encodes CDR1 MNHEY and CDR2 SMNVEV (reference sequence). CDR3 size: 19 residues. V shed 6 bases and J 0 bases; nucleotides not matched to a gene: 11.

The CDR3 loop reads CASSIVGGSSGANVLTF. The CDR3, as DNA: TGTGCCAGTAGTATAGTGGGCGGAAGCTCTGGGGCCAACGTCCTGACTTTC. The J gene is TRBJ2-6, the V gene TRBV19; no definite D call. Deletions cut 1 base from V and 0 bases from J, with 10 bases between. The germline gives CDR1 LNHDA, CDR2 SQIVND (reference sequence). CDR3 length: 17 residues.

V usage is TRBV5-1 and J usage is TRBJ1-5, with D perhaps matching TRBD1 (6 bases). Germline lookup yields CDR1 SGHRS and CDR2 YFSETQ. CDR3 length: 15 residues. Between the trimmed V and J ends, which lost 0 bases and 5 bases, there was a span of 12 bases. CDR3 coding DNA: TGCGCCAGCAGCTTGGACGGGGGGGCCGATCAGCCCCAGCATTTT. Protein product: CASSLDGGADQPQHF. Full variable domain (outside the CDR3, taken from reference TRBV5-1 and TRBJ1-5): KAGVTQTPRYLIKTRGQQVTLSCSPISGHRSVSWYQQTPGQGLQFLFEYFSETQRNKGNFPGRFSGRQFSNSRSEMNVSTLELGDSALYLCASSLDGGADQPQHFGDGTRLSIL.

J is TRBJ2-5 and V is TRBV5-5; 7 bases map to TRBD2. Per the germline V gene, CDR1 is SGHKS and CDR2 is YYEKEE (reference sequence). The V segment lost 6 bases and the J segment 5 bases; nucleotides outside the gene matches: 7. This CDR3 has 13 amino acids. This chain's CDR3 is CASTGREGETQYF. The CDR3 DNA is TGTGCCAGCACGGGCAGGGAGGGGGAGACCCAGTACTTC. The full variable domain, in which reference TRBV5-5 and TRBJ2-5 provide the parts outside the CDR3, is DAGVTQSPTHLIKTRGQQVTLRCSPISGHKSVSWYQQVLGQGPQFIFQYYEKEERGRGNFPDRFSARQFPNYSSELNVNALLLGDSALYLCASTGREGETQYFGPGTRLLVL.

The chain joins TRBV29-1 to TRBJ2-7; D may be TRBD2 (5 bases). Trimming left V 5 bases short and J 9 bases short, with 17 bases between. Germline V gene sequence: CDR1 SQVTM, CDR2 ANQGSEA. The CDR3 contains 12 residues. The DNA for the CDR3 is TGCAGCGTTTCGTGGGCTAGCTGGGGGCAGTACTTC. Protein product: CSVSWASWGQYF.

The chain couples TRBV5-1 to TRBJ1-2; D gene unclear. The germline V gene encodes CDR1 SGHRS and CDR2 YFSETQ. This CDR3 is 12 amino acids long. The V end lost 1 base, the J end lost 10 bases, and 11 bases lay between the germline ends. The CDR3 reads CASSLTGFVYTF. The CDR3 DNA reads as TGCGCCAGCAGCTTGACCGGGTTCGTCTACACCTTC.

This chain uses TRBV18 with TRBJ1-1; D call uncertain. CDR1 is KGHSH and CDR2 is LQKENI in the germline V gene. The ends were cut back, 3 bases at V and 2 bases at J, with 13 bases in the middle. The CDR3 consists of 15 residues. CDR3 protein: CASSPFDRGNTEAFF. CDR3 DNA sequence: TGTGCCAGCTCACCGTTCGATCGGGGAAACACTGAAGCTTTCTTT.

The rearrangement uses TRBV27 and TRBJ2-7; 8 nucleotides line up with TRBD2. V shed 5 bases, J shed 7 bases, and the junction held 10 bases outside the gene matches. Germline loops: CDR1 MNHEY, CDR2 SMNVEV (reference sequence). There are 14 residues in the CDR3. DNA for the CDR3: TGTGCCAGCAGTACAGCGGGAGACCCCTGGGAGCAGTACTTC. Translating it yields CASSTAGDPWEQYF.

This rearrangement joins TRBV19 to TRBJ1-5; 7 bases are shared with TRBD1. CDR3 length equals 13 residues. Germline values: CDR1 LNHDA, CDR2 SQIVND (reference sequence). Unmatched junction bases numbered 3, after V lost 6 bases and J lost 4 bases. Here the CDR3 reads CASSPGQNQPQHF. The CDR3 DNA reads TGTGCCAGTAGCCCGGGACAGAATCAGCCCCAGCATTTT.

On this clone: Additional DNA sequences in this sample encode the identical CDR3. V is TRBV19 and J is TRBJ2-7; the D gene is possibly TRBD2 (5 bases). Germline assignment: CDR1 LNHDA and CDR2 SQIVND (reference sequence). The CDR3 is 14 amino acids. V was trimmed by 1 base and J by 2 bases, leaving 9 bases between them. The CDR3 coding sequence is TGTGCCAGTAGTATAGCTGGAGGAACCTACGAGCAGTACTTC. Protein sequence: CASSIAGGTYEQYF.

The V call is TRBV19, the J call TRBJ2-3, with 12 bases identical to TRBD2. V shed 1 base and J 1 base; nucleotides not matched to a gene: 6. The CDR3 contains 18 residues. Germline V CDR1 and CDR2: LNHDA, SQIVND (reference sequence). CDR3 sequence: CASSIVLAGGPGTDTQYF. The CDR3 bases are TGTGCCAGTAGTATAGTCCTAGCGGGAGGGCCTGGCACAGATACGCAGTATTTT.

Details on this clone: Different DNA sequences within this sample yield the same CDR3. V gene TRBV6-1 combines with J gene TRBJ2-6, with D hard to call. There are 13 residues in the CDR3. The V and J ends lost 4 bases and 4 bases respectively, with 5 bases between them. Germline V gene lookup returns CDR1 MNHNS and CDR2 SASEGT. The CDR3 region has the DNA TGTGCCAGCAGTGGATCCGGGGCCAACGTCCTGACTTTC. Translating gives CASSGSGANVLTF.